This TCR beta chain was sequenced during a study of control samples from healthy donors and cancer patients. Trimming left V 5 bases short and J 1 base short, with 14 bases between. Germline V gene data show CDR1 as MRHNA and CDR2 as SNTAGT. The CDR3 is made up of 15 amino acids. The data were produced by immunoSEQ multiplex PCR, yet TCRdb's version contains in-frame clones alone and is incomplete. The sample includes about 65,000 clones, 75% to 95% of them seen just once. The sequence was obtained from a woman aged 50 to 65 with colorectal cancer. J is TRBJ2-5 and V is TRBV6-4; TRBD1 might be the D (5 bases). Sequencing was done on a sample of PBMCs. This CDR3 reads CASSLDAGRQETQYF. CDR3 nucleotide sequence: TGTGCCAGCAGTCTGGACGCAGGGCGCCAAGAGACCCAGTACTTC.